The clone carrying this TCR beta chain occurred a few times. The antigen remains unidentified. In terms of origin and age, donors were healthy Caucasian individuals from Russia aged 6 to 90. RNA extraction gave at least 5 micrograms of total RNA per sample. This sample is drawn from a study of blood T cells in healthy people across ages. Study results and limitations: Any conclusive comparison of naive versus antigen-experienced cells was prevented by using unsorted PBMCs. Diversity of TCR beta per million T cells declined in a roughly linear way with age.

Primers used in a second PCR of roughly 6 to 12 cycles were a sample-barcoded 5' primer and a J-beta primer mix. TCRdb passed the 5' RACE reads through MiXCR, listing each CDR3 protein once. This table has around 940,000 distinct CDR3 sequences, roughly 51% appearing once. The CDR3 runs to 18 residues. Losses at the gene ends were 6 bases for V and 6 bases for J; bases not matched to a gene: 13. Germline CDR1 MDHEN, CDR2 SYDVKM. Specimen: blood. The gene calls are TRBV28 and TRBJ2-3, with 15 positions matching TRBD2. The receptor was derived from a woman aged 55-70 years in good health. DNA of the CDR3: TGTGCCAGCAGAGGTCTCGGGACTAGCGGGAGGTCAGGGGATACGCAGTATTTT. This translates into CASRGLGTSGRSGDTQYF.